Here is one TCR beta chain with its context. Its antigen is unidentified. This record belongs to a study of T cells expressing NK-cell markers. Whole-study context: The sequencing cohort of eight donors included seven HCMV-seropositive individuals and one seronegative individual.

No DNA is given; TCRdb re-called the 5' RACE reads and lists each CDR3 protein once. Its table records some 390,000 distinct CDR3 sequences. Germline values: CDR1 MNHNS, CDR2 SASEGT. The CDR3 spans 13 residues. Study results and caveats: The same clonotypes also predominated in the CD3+CD56-NKG2C+ fraction of a handful of donors.

The V call is TRBV6-1, the J call TRBJ1-3; the TCRdb D gene call, TRBD1, has no DNA to confirm it. The clonotype was recovered from a woman in her fifties or sixties in good health. The sequenced sample was blood T cells: a sorted CD56 or NKG2C T cell subset, CD4+ or CD8+ T cells, or bulk PBMC T cells (not recorded which). CDR3 loop: CASFAPSGNTIYF.